Detailed here is one T cell receptor (beta chain). Its antigen is unknown. An end of the junction differs from the germline gene, which may be a read error. TCRdb itself ran the multiplex PCR reads through MiXCR, one entry per CDR3 protein. Among more than 85,000 distinct CDR3 sequences listed, approximately 22% were seen once. The data derive from a study of breast tumors, draining lymph nodes, adjacent tissues. Overall study findings and caveats: The lymph node origin of tumor T cells was framed as consistent with a hypothesis, not demonstrated. Data fit most tumor T cells coming from lymph node, expanding in tumor. Luminal-like breast cancer showed significantly higher tumor–nontumor repertoire similarity than basal-like. Tumors had less TCR diversity than lymph nodes, more than nontumor tissue.

Breast cancer patients provided tissue from their axillary draining lymph nodes. The CDR3 contains 13 residues. The germline V gene encodes CDR1 SGHVS and CDR2 FNYEAQ. This chain uses TRBV7-6 with TRBJ1-2, with TRBD1 as a possible D gene (5 bases). Sequencing input: axillary lymph node tissue. The origin of this receptor is a female donor with breast cancer. Some clones in this sample may be carry-over from other donors' samples. CDR3 sequence reads: CASSFEGTHGHTF. In DNA form, the CDR3 reads TGTGCCAGCAGCTTCGAAGGGACCCATGGCCACACCTTC.